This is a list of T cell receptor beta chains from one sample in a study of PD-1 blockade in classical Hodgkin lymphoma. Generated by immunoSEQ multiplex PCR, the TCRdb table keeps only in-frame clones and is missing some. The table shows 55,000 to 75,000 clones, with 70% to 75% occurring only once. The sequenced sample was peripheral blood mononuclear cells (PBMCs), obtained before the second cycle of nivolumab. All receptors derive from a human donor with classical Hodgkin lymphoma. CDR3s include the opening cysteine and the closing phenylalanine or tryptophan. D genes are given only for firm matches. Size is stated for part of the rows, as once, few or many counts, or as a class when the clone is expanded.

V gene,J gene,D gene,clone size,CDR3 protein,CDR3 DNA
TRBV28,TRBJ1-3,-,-,CASSLAGSGNTIYF,TGTGCCAGCAGTTTGGCGGGGTCTGGAAACACCATATATTTT
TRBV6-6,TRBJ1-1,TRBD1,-,CASSPYRGLNTEAFF,TGTGCCAGTTCCCCTTACAGGGGATTGAACACTGAAGCTTTCTTT
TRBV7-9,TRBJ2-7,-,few,CASSLGWGPRDYEQYF,TGTGCCAGCAGTCTAGGGTGGGGACCCCGGGACTACGAGCAGTACTTC
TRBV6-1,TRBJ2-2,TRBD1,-,CASSVIFGTGNTGELFF,TGTGCCAGCAGTGTTATTTTTGGGACAGGGAACACCGGGGAGCTGTTTTTT
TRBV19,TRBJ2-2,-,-,CASSAAQGWPGELFF,TGTGCCAGTAGTGCAGCACAGGGATGGCCCGGGGAGCTGTTTTTT
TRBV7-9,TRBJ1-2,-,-,CASSLGPQGNYGYTF,TGTGCCAGCAGCTTAGGTCCACAGGGCAACTATGGCTACACCTTC
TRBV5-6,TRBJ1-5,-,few,CASSLGGVGQPQHF,TGTGCCAGCAGCTTGGGGGGGGTCGGACAGCCCCAGCATTTT
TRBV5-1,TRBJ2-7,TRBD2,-,CASSLAGTGPYEQYF,TGCGCCAGCAGCCTAGCGGGGACCGGCCCCTACGAGCAGTACTTC
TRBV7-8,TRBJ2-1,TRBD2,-,CASSSTGTSGRKQFF,TGTGCCAGCAGCTCGACCGGGACTAGCGGGAGGAAGCAGTTCTTC
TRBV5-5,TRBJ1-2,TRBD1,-,CASSLGTDRGLYGYTF,TGTGCCAGCAGCCTTGGTACGGACAGGGGGCTTTATGGCTACACCTTC
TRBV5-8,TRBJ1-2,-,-,CASSPRTEADPGYTF,TGTGCCAGCAGCCCCCGGACAGAAGCTGACCCTGGCTACACCTTC
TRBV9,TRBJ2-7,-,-,CASSVLGGYEQYF,TGTGCCAGCAGCGTATTGGGGGGTTACGAGCAGTACTTC
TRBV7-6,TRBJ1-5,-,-,CASSQGWGSNQPQHF,TGTGCCAGCAGCCAAGGTTGGGGAAGCAATCAGCCCCAGCATTTT
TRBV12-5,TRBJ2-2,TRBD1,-,CASGIRTGGELFF,TGTGCTAGTGGTATCCGGACAGGCGGGGAGCTGTTTTTT
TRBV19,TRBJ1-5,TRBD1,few,CASSPRDRAYSNQPQHF,TGTGCCAGTAGTCCCCGGGACAGGGCGTATAGCAATCAGCCCCAGCATTTT
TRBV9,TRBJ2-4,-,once,CASSGGMPRNIQYF,TGTGCCAGCAGCGGGGGGATGCCCCGGAACATTCAGTACTTC
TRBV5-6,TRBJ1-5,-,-,CASSFAGQPQHF,TGTGCCAGCAGCTTCGCGGGTCAGCCCCAGCATTTT
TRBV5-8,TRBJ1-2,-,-,CASTLLAFSYGYTF,TGTGCCAGCACCCTGCTCGCGTTTAGCTATGGCTACACCTTC
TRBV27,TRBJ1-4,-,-,CASRKGGAGNEKLFF,TGTGCCAGCAGAAAAGGGGGAGCGGGTAATGAAAAACTGTTTTTT
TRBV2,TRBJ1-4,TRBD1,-,CASSEEGQTNEKLFF,TGTGCCAGCAGTGAAGAGGGACAGACTAATGAAAAACTGTTTTTT
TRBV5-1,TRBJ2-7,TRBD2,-,CASSSGLAGGGYEQYF,TGCGCCAGCAGCTCGGGACTAGCGGGGGGCGGCTACGAGCAGTACTTC
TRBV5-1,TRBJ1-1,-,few,CASSPHSENTEAFF,TGCGCCAGCAGCCCCCACAGTGAGAACACTGAAGCTTTCTTT
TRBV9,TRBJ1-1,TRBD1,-,CASSDLRGLGAAFF,TGTGCCAGCAGTGACCTCAGGGGGCTCGGGGCAGCTTTCTTT
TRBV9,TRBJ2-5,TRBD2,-,CASQASGGSTQETQYF,TGTGCCAGCCAGGCTAGCGGGGGATCGACGCAAGAGACCCAGTACTTC
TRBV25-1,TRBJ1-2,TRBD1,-,CASSAGGQIHGYTF,TGTGCCAGCAGTGCGGGGGGACAGATTCATGGCTACACCTTC
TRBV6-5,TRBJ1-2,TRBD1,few,CASSGGQGARGYTF,TGTGCCAGCAGTGGGGGACAGGGGGCGCGTGGCTACACCTTC
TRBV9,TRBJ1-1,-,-,CASSVGLNYRGGRNTEAFF,TGTGCCAGCAGCGTAGGACTAAATTATCGGGGAGGTCGGAACACTGAAGCTTTCTTT
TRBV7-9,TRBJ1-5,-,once,CASSLSNSNQPQHF,TGTGCCAGCAGCTTATCAAACAGCAATCAGCCCCAGCATTTT
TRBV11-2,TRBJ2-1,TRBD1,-,CASRVRDRGKGSYNEQFF,TGTGCCAGCAGGGTCCGGGACAGGGGGAAAGGTTCCTACAATGAGCAGTTCTTC
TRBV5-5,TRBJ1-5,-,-,CASSLALGQPQHF,TGTGCCAGCAGCTTGGCCCTGGGGCAGCCCCAGCATTTT
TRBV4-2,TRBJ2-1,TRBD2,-,CASSFRTSGGGPEDEQFF,TGTGCCAGCAGCTTTAGGACTAGCGGGGGGGGTCCGGAGGATGAGCAGTTCTTC
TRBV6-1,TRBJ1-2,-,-,CASRITTGLYGYTF,TGTGCCAGCAGGATTACGACAGGACTCTATGGCTACACCTTC
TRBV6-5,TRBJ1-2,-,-,CASSSSRVNYGYTF,TGTGCCAGCAGTTCTTCAAGGGTTAACTATGGCTACACCTTC
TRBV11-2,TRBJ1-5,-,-,CASSLDRGYQPQHF,TGTGCCAGCAGCTTAGACAGGGGTTATCAGCCCCAGCATTTT
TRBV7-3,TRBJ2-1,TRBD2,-,CASSSKRSLAEPEQFF,TGTGCCAGCAGCTCGAAAAGGTCACTAGCGGAGCCTGAGCAGTTCTTC
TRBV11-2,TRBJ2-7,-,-,CASSPQGLEQYF,TGTGCCAGCAGCCCCCAGGGCCTCGAGCAGTACTTC
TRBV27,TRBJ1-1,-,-,CASSPLGTEAFF,TGTGCCAGCAGCCCCCTTGGGACTGAAGCTTTCTTT
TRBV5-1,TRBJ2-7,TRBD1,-,CASSPRQGAYEQYF,TGCGCCAGCAGCCCTCGGCAGGGGGCCTACGAGCAGTACTTC
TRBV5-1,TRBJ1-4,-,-,CASSPQGTNEKLFF,TGCGCCAGCAGCCCACAGGGTACTAATGAAAAACTGTTTTTT
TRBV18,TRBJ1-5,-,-,CASSPSEGQPQHF,TGTGCCAGCTCCCCGAGCGAGGGTCAGCCCCAGCATTTT
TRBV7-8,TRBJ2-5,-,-,CASSWEGGSWSETQYF,TGTGCCAGCAGCTGGGAGGGGGGCTCTTGGTCAGAGACCCAGTACTTC
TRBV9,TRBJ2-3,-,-,CASSSGGSLSHTDTQYF,TGTGCCAGCAGCTCCGGGGGCTCCCTTTCACACACAGATACGCAGTATTTT
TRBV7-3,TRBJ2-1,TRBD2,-,CASSLFVAGGHEQFF,TGTGCCAGCAGCTTATTCGTAGCGGGGGGGCATGAGCAGTTCTTC
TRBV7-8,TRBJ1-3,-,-,CASSLGSLSGNTIYF,TGTGCCAGCAGCTTAGGGTCCCTCTCTGGAAACACCATATATTTT
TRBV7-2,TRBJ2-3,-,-,CASSLLTDTQYF,TGTGCCAGCAGCCTCCTTACAGATACGCAGTATTTT
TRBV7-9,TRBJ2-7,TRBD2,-,CASSFRGGAGEQYF,TGTGCCAGCAGCTTCCGCGGGGGGGCTGGCGAGCAGTACTTC
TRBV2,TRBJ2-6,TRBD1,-,CASSGGQGMLVGANVLTF,TGTGCCAGCAGTGGGGGACAGGGGATGTTGGTTGGGGCCAACGTCCTGACTTTC
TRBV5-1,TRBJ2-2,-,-,CASSRQTANTGELFF,TGCGCCAGCAGCCGACAGACTGCGAACACCGGGGAGCTGTTTTTT
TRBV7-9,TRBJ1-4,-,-,CASSLGGGWEKLFF,TGTGCCAGCAGCTTAGGCGGGGGTTGGGAAAAACTGTTTTTT
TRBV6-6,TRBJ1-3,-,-,CASTPLGADSGNTIYF,TGTGCCAGCACCCCCTTAGGGGCTGACTCTGGAAACACCATATATTTT
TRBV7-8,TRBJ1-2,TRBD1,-,CASSLGSTGDGYGYTF,TGTGCCAGCAGCTTAGGTTCCACAGGGGACGGGTATGGCTACACCTTC
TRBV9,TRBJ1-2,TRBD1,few,CASSVGGTGGDYGYTF,TGTGCCAGCAGCGTAGGGGGGACAGGGGGAGACTATGGCTACACCTTC